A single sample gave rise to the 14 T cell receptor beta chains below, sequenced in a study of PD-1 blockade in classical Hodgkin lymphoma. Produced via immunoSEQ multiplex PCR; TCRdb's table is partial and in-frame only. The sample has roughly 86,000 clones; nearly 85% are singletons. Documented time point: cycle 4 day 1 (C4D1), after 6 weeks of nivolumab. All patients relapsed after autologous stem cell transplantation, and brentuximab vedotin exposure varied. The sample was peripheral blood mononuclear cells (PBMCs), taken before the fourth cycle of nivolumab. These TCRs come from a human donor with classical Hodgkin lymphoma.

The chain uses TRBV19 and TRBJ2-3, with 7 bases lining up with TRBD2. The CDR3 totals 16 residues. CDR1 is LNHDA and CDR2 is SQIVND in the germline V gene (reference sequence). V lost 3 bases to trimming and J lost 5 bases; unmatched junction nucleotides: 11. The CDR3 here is CASSMLVAGVLDTQYF. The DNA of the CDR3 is TGTGCCAGTAGTATGCTCGTGGCGGGAGTATTAGATACGCAGTATTTT.

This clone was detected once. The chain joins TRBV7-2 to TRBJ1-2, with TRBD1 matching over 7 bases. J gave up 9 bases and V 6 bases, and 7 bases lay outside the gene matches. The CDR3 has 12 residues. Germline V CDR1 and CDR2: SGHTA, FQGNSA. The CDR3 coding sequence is TGTGCCAGCAGAGGGACAGCCTCGCGCTACACCTTC. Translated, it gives CASRGTASRYTF.

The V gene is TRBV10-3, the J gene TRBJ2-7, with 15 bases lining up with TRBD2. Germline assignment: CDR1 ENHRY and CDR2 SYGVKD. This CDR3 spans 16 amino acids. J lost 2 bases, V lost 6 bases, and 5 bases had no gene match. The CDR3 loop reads CAISGLAGGPAYEQYF. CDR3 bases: TGTGCCATCAGCGGACTAGCGGGAGGGCCGGCCTACGAGCAGTACTTC.

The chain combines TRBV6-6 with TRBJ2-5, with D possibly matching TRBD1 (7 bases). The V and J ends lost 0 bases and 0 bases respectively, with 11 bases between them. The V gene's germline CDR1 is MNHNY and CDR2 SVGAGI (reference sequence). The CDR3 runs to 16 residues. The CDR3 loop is CASSYSAGGYQETQYF. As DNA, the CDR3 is TGTGCCAGCAGTTACTCGGCAGGGGGGTACCAAGAGACCCAGTACTTC.

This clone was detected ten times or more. CDR3 sequence: CASSIQRDTEAFF. The DNA for the CDR3 is TGTGCCAGCAGCATCCAAAGGGACACTGAAGCTTTCTTT. The gene calls are TRBV7-2 and TRBJ1-1, with D unresolved. V lost 5 bases and J 3 bases, leaving 10 bases between the germline ends. This CDR3 comprises 13 residues. Germline CDR1 is SGHTA and CDR2 is FQGNSA.

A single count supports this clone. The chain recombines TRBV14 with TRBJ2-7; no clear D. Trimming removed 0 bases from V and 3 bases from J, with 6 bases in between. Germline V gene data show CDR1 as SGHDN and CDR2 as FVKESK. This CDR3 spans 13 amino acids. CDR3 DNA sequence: TGTGCCAGCAGCCAAGACTACTACTACGAGCAGTACTTC. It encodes CASSQDYYYEQYF.

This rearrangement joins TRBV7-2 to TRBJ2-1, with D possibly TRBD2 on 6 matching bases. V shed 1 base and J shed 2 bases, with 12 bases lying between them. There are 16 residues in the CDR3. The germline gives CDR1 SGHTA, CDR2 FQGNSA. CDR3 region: CASSLVIGGAYNEQFF. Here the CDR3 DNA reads TGTGCCAGCAGCTTAGTTATCGGGGGTGCCTACAATGAGCAGTTCTTC.

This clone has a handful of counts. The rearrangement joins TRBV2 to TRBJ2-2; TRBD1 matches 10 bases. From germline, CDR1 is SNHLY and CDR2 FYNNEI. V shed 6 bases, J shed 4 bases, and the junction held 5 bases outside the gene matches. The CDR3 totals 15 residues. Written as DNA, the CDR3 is TGTGCCAGCAGCCGGGACAGGGGAGGCACCGGGGAGCTGTTTTTT. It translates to CASSRDRGGTGELFF.

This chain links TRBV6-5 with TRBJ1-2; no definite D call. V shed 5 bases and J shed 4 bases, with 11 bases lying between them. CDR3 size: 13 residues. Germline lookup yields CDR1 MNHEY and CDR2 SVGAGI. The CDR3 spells CASSSRSGYGYTF. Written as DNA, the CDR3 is TGTGCCAGCAGTAGTCGATCGGGCTATGGCTACACCTTC.

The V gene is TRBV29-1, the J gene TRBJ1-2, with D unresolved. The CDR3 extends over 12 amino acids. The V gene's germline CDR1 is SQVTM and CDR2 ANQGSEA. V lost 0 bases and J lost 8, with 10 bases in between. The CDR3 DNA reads TGCAGCGTTGAAGACATCTTCCGGGGCTACACCTTC. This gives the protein CSVEDIFRGYTF.

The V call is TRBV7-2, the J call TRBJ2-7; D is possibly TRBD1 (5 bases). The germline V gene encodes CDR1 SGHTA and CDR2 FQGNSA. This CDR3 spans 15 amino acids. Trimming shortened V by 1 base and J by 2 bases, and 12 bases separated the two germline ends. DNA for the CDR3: TGTGCCAGCAGCTTAGGGGTAGGGGCAGCCTACGAGCAGTACTTC. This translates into CASSLGVGAAYEQYF.

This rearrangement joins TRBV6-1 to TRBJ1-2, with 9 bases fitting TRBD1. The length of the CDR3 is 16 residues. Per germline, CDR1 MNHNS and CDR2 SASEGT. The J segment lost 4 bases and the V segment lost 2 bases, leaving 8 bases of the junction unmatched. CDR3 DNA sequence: TGTGCCAGCAGTGAAACCCCGGGGGACAGGGTCTATGGCTACACCTTC. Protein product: CASSETPGDRVYGYTF.

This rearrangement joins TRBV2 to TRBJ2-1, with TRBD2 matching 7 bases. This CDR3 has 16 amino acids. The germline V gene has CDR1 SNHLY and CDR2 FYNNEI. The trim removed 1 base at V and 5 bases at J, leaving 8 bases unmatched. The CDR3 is CASSEEASGLDNEQFF. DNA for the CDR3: TGTGCCAGCAGTGAAGAGGCTAGCGGTTTGGACAATGAGCAGTTCTTC.

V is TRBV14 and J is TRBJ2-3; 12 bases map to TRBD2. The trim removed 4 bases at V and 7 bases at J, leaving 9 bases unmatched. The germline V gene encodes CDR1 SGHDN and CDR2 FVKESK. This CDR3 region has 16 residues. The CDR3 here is CASSPRLAGAFNTQYF. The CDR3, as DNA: TGTGCCAGCAGCCCCCGACTAGCGGGAGCCTTTAATACGCAGTATTTT.